This paragraph covers one TCR beta chain sequence. Its antigen is not identified. The V end lost 7 bases, the J end lost 1 base, and 13 bases lay between the germline ends. CDR3 length equals 14 residues. Germline V CDR1 and CDR2: MNHNS, SASEGT. Sequencing was performed with immunoSEQ multiplex PCR; in TCRdb, only in-frame clones are kept and a portion is missing. The sample lists around 87,000 clones, less than 95% occurring once. These data originate in a study of graft-versus-host responses after intestinal transplantation. Study summary: Multivisceral, liver-intestinal, or isolated intestinal transplants were received by the recipients. Anti-thymocyte globulin served as induction for all recipients, who then took tacrolimus and steroids for two to three years.

Findings and caveats of the study: The marrow of recipients harbored GvH clones, and ileum or blood showed some of them first. Allograft graft-versus-host to host-versus-graft clonal ratios ran high in patients with graft-donor T cell macrochimerism.

This clonotype was sampled from a human donor who was the organ donor for an intestinal transplant. The chain has TRBV6-1 and TRBJ2-5; D may be TRBD2 (6 bases). The sample was unstimulated CD8+ T cells sorted from spleen or lymph node cells, taken before transplant. CDR3 coding DNA: TGTGCCAGCACCTTACTAGCAACCCAAGAGACCCAGTACTTC. The encoded protein is CASTLLATQETQYF.